Presented here are 32 T cell receptor beta chains from one specimen sequenced in a study of T cells in Graves' hyperthyroidism and ophthalmopathy. From RNA transcripts, TCR beta CDR3 regions were amplified. TCR CDR3 underwent first-round RT-PCR with the HTBI primer set. TCRdb reanalysed the multiplex PCR reads using MiXCR and keeps one entry per CDR3 protein. Here the sample spans 300,000 to 500,000 distinct CDR3 sequences, over 12% being singletons. The material sequenced was blood. The receptors shown here come from a man aged 50 or older with Graves' ophthalmopathy.

This clonotype has only a few counts. This chain uses TRBV5-4 with TRBJ2-1; D is unclear. Per germline, CDR1 SGHNT and CDR2 YYREEE (reference sequence). V shed 3 bases and J shed 4 bases, with 8 bases lying between them. This CDR3 is 13 amino acids long. CDR3 DNA sequence: TGTGCCAGCAGCTCTGACCAATACAATGAGCAGTTCTTC. It translates to CASSSDQYNEQFF.

As regards this clonotype: An end of the junction does not agree with germline; a read error may underlie this. The chain recombines TRBV12-3 or TRBV12-4 with TRBJ2-2; D unresolved. The CDR3 loop spans 16 amino acids. In nucleotides, the CDR3 is TGTGCCGGCAGCCCCCTTGTACCCGCTGGGCCCGGGGAGCTGTTTTTT. Protein: CAGSPLVPAGPGELFF.

This clonotype was picked up many times. The rearrangement joins TRBV20-1 to TRBJ2-1; tentatively, D is TRBD1 (5 bases). Per germline, CDR1 DFQATT and CDR2 SNEGSKA (reference sequence). V was pared by 5 bases and J by 0 bases, with 14 bases between. The CDR3 has 15 amino acids. CDR3 region: CSAPLQVSSYNEQFF. CDR3 DNA sequence: TGCAGTGCTCCCTTACAGGTGAGCTCCTACAATGAGCAGTTCTTC.

This clonotype came up many times. V is TRBV7-3 and J is TRBJ1-1, with TRBD1 as a possible D gene (5 bases). This CDR3 comprises 13 residues. V was trimmed by 8 bases and J by 0 bases, leaving 10 bases between them. CDR1 SGHTA and CDR2 FQGTGA come from the germline V gene. The CDR3 region has the DNA TGTGCCAGCTCCGGACATCTGAACACTGAAGCTTTCTTT. It yields the protein CASSGHLNTEAFF. The complete variable domain, with remaining parts taken from reference TRBV7-3 and TRBJ1-1, reads GAGVSQTPSNKVTEKGKYVELRCDPISGHTALYWYRQSLGQGPEFLIYFQGTGAADDSGLPNDRFFAVRPEGSVSTLKIQRTERGDSAVYLCASSGHLNTEAFFGQGTRLTVV.

This clonotype was picked up a small number of times. V and J are TRBV12-3 or TRBV12-4 and TRBJ2-7, with unresolved D. The V end was cut by 3 bases, the J end by 2 bases, with 11 bases between. The CDR3 is made up of 14 amino acids. The CDR3 protein is CASSFPTAPYEQYF. CDR3 bases: TGTGCCAGCAGTTTTCCCACAGCCCCCTACGAGCAGTACTTC.

J is TRBJ1-2 and V is TRBV20-1; D ambiguous. The CDR3 spans 11 residues. Germline lookup yields CDR1 DFQATT and CDR2 SNEGSKA (reference sequence). V was clipped by 6 bases and J by 3 bases, with 8 bases between them. CDR3 protein: CSALGYYGYTF. For the CDR3, the DNA is TGCAGTGCCCTGGGATACTATGGCTACACCTTC.

The rearrangement uses TRBV27 and TRBJ2-7; 8 nucleotides align to TRBD1. CDR1 is MNHEY and CDR2 is SMNVEV in the germline V gene (reference sequence). The CDR3 is 15 amino acids. V trimming: 6 bases; J trimming: 4 bases; junction bases outside the gene matches: 11. The CDR3 protein is CASSYGQGVWYEQYF. For the CDR3, the DNA is TGTGCCAGCAGCTATGGACAGGGAGTTTGGTACGAGCAGTACTTC.

This clonotype has more than one count but fewer than ten. This chain links TRBV20-1 with TRBJ1-1; D is perhaps TRBD1 (6 bases). The ends were cut back, 0 bases at V and 7 bases at J, with 18 bases in the middle. Germline V gives CDR1 DFQATT, CDR2 SNEGSKA (reference sequence). This CDR3 has 15 residues. CDR3 sequence: CSARDFVGGLNEAFF. In DNA form, the CDR3 reads TGCAGTGCTAGAGATTTCGTGGGGGGCTTAAATGAAGCTTTCTTT.

The chain is built from TRBV3-1 and TRBJ2-5; 8 positions agree with TRBD2. The CDR3 runs 17 residues. V trimming: 2 bases; J trimming: 6 bases; junction bases outside the gene matches: 14. Germline V gene sequence: CDR1 LGHDT, CDR2 YNNKEL (reference sequence). CDR3: CASSQRAGAGGRQTQYF. For the CDR3, the DNA is TGTGCCAGCAGCCAAAGAGCGGGGGCGGGCGGGAGGCAGACCCAGTACTTC.

This clonotype was found once. The chain links TRBV5-1 to TRBJ2-1; D gene uncertain. Between the trimmed V and J ends, which lost 0 bases and 0 bases, there was a span of 13 bases. The CDR3 loop spans 17 amino acids. The V gene's germline CDR1 is SGHRS and CDR2 YFSETQ. This CDR3 reads CASSLGGTTSSYNEQFF. In DNA form, the CDR3 reads TGCGCCAGCAGCTTGGGTGGTACCACGAGCTCCTACAATGAGCAGTTCTTC.

The chain carries TRBV30 and TRBJ2-7; TRBD1 or TRBD2 may be the D gene (5 bases each). CDR3 length: 13 amino acids. CDR1 is GTSNPN and CDR2 is SVGIG in the germline V gene (reference sequence). Here the CDR3 reads CASGVGEYYEQYF. CDR3 DNA sequence: TGTGCATCAGGAGTGGGGGAGTACTACGAGCAGTACTTC.

The rearrangement uses TRBV27 and TRBJ1-1; D remains ambiguous. Germline CDR1 MNHEY, CDR2 SMNVEV (reference sequence). This CDR3 contains 15 residues. Trimming stripped 4 bases from V and 7 bases from J, with 19 bases between. The CDR3 DNA reads as TGTGCCAGCAGTTACCCCCGTGCAGAGCCAAATGAAGCTTTCTTT. Amino acids: CASSYPRAEPNEAFF.

This clonotype was seen only a few times. The chain combines TRBV6-5 with TRBJ2-5; a possible D gene is TRBD1 (5 bases). CDR1 and CDR2 (germline): MNHEY, SVGAGI. V gave up 5 bases and J gave up 4 bases, with 11 bases separating them. CDR3 size: 13 residues. Written as DNA, the CDR3 is TGTGCCAGCAGTCTACAGGACGGAGAGACCCAGTACTTC. Its translation is CASSLQDGETQYF.

This clonotype has ten or more counts. This chain connects TRBV30 to TRBJ2-1; D is ambiguous. Germline CDR1 is GTSNPN and CDR2 is SVGIG (reference sequence). Between the trimmed V and J ends, which lost 3 bases and 8 bases, there was a span of 11 bases. The CDR3 has 12 amino acids. The CDR3 bases are TGTGCCTGGAGCGGATTAGTGGATGAGCAGTTCTTC. Protein sequence: CAWSGLVDEQFF.

This clonotype was detected many times. The chain recombines TRBV3-1 with TRBJ1-2; D ambiguous. Between the trimmed V and J ends, which lost 3 bases and 6 bases, there was a span of 11 bases. This CDR3 is 13 amino acids long. Germline CDR1 and CDR2: LGHDT and YNNKEL (reference sequence). This CDR3 reads CASSQGVGDGYTF. DNA of the CDR3: TGTGCCAGCAGCCAGGGTGTGGGAGATGGCTACACCTTC.

On this clonotype itself: The junction departs from germline at one end; a sequencing error may be responsible. The chain recombines TRBV5-1 with TRBJ2-7; possible D gene TRBD1, 5 bases. The CDR3 length is 16 residues. Germline assignment: CDR1 SGHRS and CDR2 YFSETQ. CDR3 amino acids: CANSLDARAKGAEQYF. DNA of the CDR3: TGCGCCAACAGCTTGGATGCCAGGGCAAAGGGTGCAGAGCAGTACTTC. The variable domain in full, completed from reference TRBV5-1 and TRBJ2-7, reads KAGVTQTPRYLIKTRGQQVTLSCSPISGHRSVSWYQQTPGQGLQFLFEYFSETQRNKGNFPGRFSGRQFSNSRSEMNVSTLELGDSALYLCANSLDARAKGAEQYFGPGTRLTVT.

This clonotype was counted at least ten times. The chain couples TRBV20-1 to TRBJ2-7, with D perhaps TRBD2 (5 bases). V dropped 3 bases and J dropped 2 bases, with 11 bases sitting between them. The CDR3 is made up of 13 amino acids. Germline V gene lookup returns CDR1 DFQATT and CDR2 SNEGSKA (reference sequence). The CDR3 is CSASVSGTYEQYF. In DNA form, the CDR3 reads TGCAGTGCTAGTGTCAGCGGTACCTACGAGCAGTACTTC.

The J gene is TRBJ2-2, the V gene TRBV24-1; TRBD2 matches at 7 bases. Germline V gene data show CDR1 as KGHDR and CDR2 as SFDVKD. The CDR3 is 16 residues long. With 1 base clipped from V and 2 bases from J, the junction kept 3 bases outside the gene matches. CDR3 amino acids: CATSDLRGRNTGELFF. CDR3 nucleotides: TGTGCCACCAGTGATTTACGCGGGAGAAACACCGGGGAGCTGTTTTTT.

Ten or more counts support this clonotype. The chain links TRBV19 to TRBJ1-3; TRBD1 might be the D (5 bases). V dropped 5 bases and J dropped 1 base, with 12 bases sitting between them. The CDR3 sequence is 15 residues long. CDR1 and CDR2 from the germline V gene are LNHDA and SQIVND (reference sequence). CDR3 protein: CASSERGLSGNTIYF. DNA of the CDR3: TGTGCCAGTAGTGAGCGGGGACTATCTGGAAACACCATATATTTT.

The chain combines TRBV20-1 with TRBJ1-4; TRBD1 aligns across 7 bases. CDR1 is DFQATT and CDR2 is SNEGSKA in the germline V gene (reference sequence). The V gene end was trimmed by 6 bases and the J gene end by 6 bases; junction bases not matched to a gene: 4. The CDR3 has 12 amino acids. The CDR3 reads CSALQGDEKLFF. The CDR3 DNA sequence: TGCAGTGCCTTGCAGGGGGATGAAAAACTGTTTTTT.

The gene calls are TRBV27 and TRBJ2-5; tentative D call: TRBD2 (5 bases). The CDR3 contains 12 residues. Germline V lookup: CDR1 MNHEY, CDR2 SMNVEV (reference sequence). Trimming pared 7 bases from V and 1 base from J, leaving 7 bases between. CDR3 residues: CASKGSQETQYF. DNA of the CDR3: TGTGCCAGCAAAGGGAGCCAAGAGACCCAGTACTTC.

This clonotype showed up just a few times. The rearrangement links TRBV4-1 to TRBJ1-1, with D unclear. The CDR3 has 14 amino acids. V was shortened by 2 bases and J by 0 bases, with 7 bases between the two germline ends. Germline V lookup: CDR1 MGHRA, CDR2 YSYEKL. CDR3 amino acids: CASSQSIMNTEAFF. DNA of the CDR3: TGCGCCAGCAGCCAAAGCATCATGAACACTGAAGCTTTCTTT.

Only one count was recorded for this clonotype. The genes are TRBV25-1 and TRBJ2-4; D is uncertain. Germline V gene data show CDR1 as MGHDK and CDR2 as SYGVNS. V was clipped by 4 bases and J by 5 bases, with 3 bases between them. The CDR3 is 11 amino acids. The CDR3, as DNA: TGTGCCAGCAGTGTCGAAAACATTCAGTACTTC. Translating gives CASSVENIQYF.

This chain connects TRBV12-3 or TRBV12-4 to TRBJ2-7; 7 nucleotides agree with TRBD2. This CDR3 has 15 residues. Trimming cost V 8 bases and J 4 bases; bases outside gene matches: 14. The CDR3 loop reads CASRYGGGRGYEQYF. The CDR3 DNA sequence: TGTGCCAGCCGTTATGGGGGGGGAAGAGGTTACGAGCAGTACTTC.

The chain combines TRBV19 with TRBJ2-2; TRBD1 is a possible D gene (6 bases). With 5 bases removed from V and 6 bases from J, the gap between germline ends came to 19 bases. CDR1 LNHDA and CDR2 SQIVND come from the germline V gene (reference sequence). The CDR3 sequence is 16 residues long. In DNA, the CDR3 is TGTGCCAGTAGTCAGAACAGGGAAGGGGTGGCCGGGGAGCTGTTTTTT. Its protein product is CASSQNREGVAGELFF.

The J gene is TRBJ1-2, the V gene TRBV18; 7 bases agree with TRBD1. Germline lookup yields CDR1 KGHSH and CDR2 LQKENI. There are 15 residues in the CDR3. V lost 6 bases, J lost 6 bases, and 13 bases stayed unmatched. This chain's CDR3 is CASSPNPGQLNGYTF. CDR3 nucleotide sequence: TGTGCCAGCTCCCCCAACCCGGGACAGTTAAATGGCTACACCTTC. The variable domain in full, completed from reference TRBV18 and TRBJ1-2, reads NAGVMQNPRHLVRRRGQEARLRCSPMKGHSHVYWYRQLPEEGLKFMVYLQKENIIDESGMPKERFSAEFPKEGPSILRIQQVVRGDSAAYFCASSPNPGQLNGYTFGSGTRLTVV.

The sample holds many counts of this clonotype. This chain connects TRBV20-1 to TRBJ2-5; 10 positions match TRBD1. CDR1 and CDR2 (germline): DFQATT, SNEGSKA (reference sequence). CDR3 size: 15 residues. J was trimmed by 3 bases and V by 2 bases; bases with no gene match: 6. CDR3 sequence (DNA): TGCAGTGCTAGACCGGGACAGGGGCGAAAAGAGACCCAGTACTTC. Residues: CSARPGQGRKETQYF.

For this clonotype: A much larger clone lies a single base off, so this may be a read error. The chain is built from TRBV10-3 and TRBJ2-1, with TRBD2 matching over 7 bases. The CDR3 is 13 amino acids. CDR1 is ENHRY, CDR2 SYGVKD, per germline. V gave up 8 bases and J gave up 10 bases; unmatched junction bases: 11. In DNA, the CDR3 is TGTGCCATCGCTGAGGGGAGGGCCGACGAGCAGTTCTTC. Protein: CAIAEGRADEQFF.

This clonotype was recorded at least ten times. The gene calls are TRBV20-1 and TRBJ2-5, with unresolved D. Between the trimmed V and J ends, which lost 3 bases and 2 bases, there was a span of 13 bases. The germline V gene encodes CDR1 DFQATT and CDR2 SNEGSKA (reference sequence). The CDR3 contains 14 residues. CDR3 nucleotide sequence: TGCAGTGCTAGTGGACGGAAATTACAAGAGACCCAGTACTTC. Its translation is CSASGRKLQETQYF.

There are a few counts of this clonotype. The chain's CDR3 is CASSTRQGSTDTQYF. The CDR3 DNA follows: TGTGCCAGCAGCACTCGACAGGGAAGCACAGATACGCAGTATTTT. The rearrangement uses TRBV9 and TRBJ2-3; 7 positions match TRBD1. V lost 4 bases, J lost 0 bases, and 5 bases stayed unmatched. CDR1 is SGDLS, CDR2 YYNGEE, per germline. This CDR3 contains 15 residues.

There are many counts of this clonotype. This chain joins TRBV5-1 and TRBJ1-2, with D perhaps TRBD1 (6 bases). CDR1 is SGHRS, CDR2 YFSETQ, per germline. Deletions cut 3 bases from V and 2 bases from J, with 14 bases between. The CDR3 totals 15 residues. The CDR3 nucleotides are TGCGCCAGCAGCTCTGGAGGGGGGCCAAACTATGGCTACACCTTC. Translating it yields CASSSGGGPNYGYTF.

This clonotype came up many times. The V and J genes are TRBV7-2 and TRBJ2-3; 10 nucleotides align to TRBD2. With 1 base clipped from V and 1 base from J, the junction kept 8 bases outside the gene matches. In germline, CDR1 is SGHTA, CDR2 FQGNSA. This CDR3 region has 18 residues. The CDR3 region has the DNA TGTGCCAGCAGCTTAGTCAGCGGGAGGGCCCGCGGCACAGATACGCAGTATTTT. It yields the protein CASSLVSGRARGTDTQYF.